A selection of T cell receptor beta chains follows, all from one sample in a study of blood T cells in healthy people across ages. Using its own MiXCR run on the 5' RACE reads, TCRdb lists one record per CDR3 protein. The sample includes some 670,000 distinct CDR3 sequences, over 40% of them seen just once. What was sequenced was blood. These receptors all come from a woman at least 80 years old in good health. Both conserved end residues are part of each CDR3. A D gene is named only where the DNA matches it firmly. Clone size is given for some rows only: seen once, a few or many times, or a class if the clone is expanded.

V	size	D	J	CDR3	DNA
TRBV25-1	many	NA	TRBJ1-1	CASSVQDSKTEAFF	TGTGCCAGCAGTGTACAGGATTCGAAAACTGAAGCTTTCTTT
TRBV2	few	NA	TRBJ2-2	CATRGGMGTGELFF	TGTGCCACCCGAGGAGGGATGGGCACCGGGGAGCTGTTTTTT
TRBV20-1	NA	NA	TRBJ2-7	CSARDRSDYEQYF	TGCAGTGCTAGAGATCGTAGCGACTACGAGCAGTACTTC
TRBV7-9	few	NA	TRBJ1-1	CASSLEGEGSEQLHTEAFF	TGTGCCAGCAGCTTAGAAGGCGAAGGTAGTGAACAGCTTCACACTGAAGCTTTCTTT
TRBV25-1	NA	NA	TRBJ2-5	CASSVTGEIQETQYF	TGTGCCAGCAGTGTCACGGGGGAGATCCAAGAGACCCAGTACTTC
TRBV7-9	NA	NA	TRBJ2-1	CASSPRNSPPYNEQFF	TGTGCCAGCAGCCCCAGAAACTCTCCACCCTACAATGAGCAGTTCTTC
TRBV5-1	many	NA	TRBJ2-1	CASRVKNEQFF	TGCGCCAGCAGGGTTAAGAATGAGCAGTTCTTC
TRBV28	NA	NA	TRBJ2-7	CASSLSDSAYEQYF	TGTGCCAGCAGTTTATCGGACAGTGCCTACGAGCAGTACTTC
TRBV25-1	few	TRBD2	TRBJ2-1	CASSPSGRGYNEQFF	TGTGCCAGCAGCCCTAGCGGGAGGGGGTACAATGAGCAGTTCTTC
TRBV20-1	NA	TRBD2	TRBJ2-5	CSARDPSGGNEQYF	TGCAGTGCTAGAGATCCTAGCGGGGGGAATGAGCAGTACTTC
TRBV27	NA	TRBD2	TRBJ2-7	CACSVKREGEQYF	TGTGCCTGCAGTGTCAAGCGGGAGGGCGAGCAGTACTTC
TRBV3-1	NA	NA	TRBJ2-5	CASSPSSRTQYF	TGTGCCAGCAGCCCCTCCTCTAGGACCCAGTACTTC
TRBV27	NA	NA	TRBJ2-2	CAGSFVGTGELFF	TGTGCCGGCAGTTTCGTAGGCACCGGGGAGCTGTTTTTT
TRBV7-9	NA	NA	TRBJ1-1	CASSPQRVKNTEAFF	TGTGCCAGCAGCCCCCAGAGGGTGAAGAACACTGAAGCTTTCTTT
TRBV20-1	NA	TRBD2	TRBJ2-7	CSAWRTSGIYNEQYF	TGCAGTGCGTGGCGGACTAGCGGGATCTACAATGAGCAGTACTTC
TRBV28	many	NA	TRBJ2-1	CASSTKAHEQFF	TGTGCCAGCAGTACAAAAGCCCATGAGCAGTTCTTC
TRBV12-3/TRBV12-4	NA	TRBD2	TRBJ2-1	CASSFLGGGAYEQFF	TGTGCCAGCAGTTTCCTGGGCGGGGGGGCCTATGAGCAGTTCTTC
TRBV7-3	NA	NA	TRBJ2-7	CASSPKAGAPYEQYF	TGTGCCAGCAGCCCAAAAGCGGGTGCCCCCTACGAGCAGTACTTC
TRBV12-3/TRBV12-4	few	NA	TRBJ2-2	CASSFRQDAGELFF	TGTGCCAGCAGTTTCCGGCAGGACGCCGGGGAGCTGTTTTTT